These 8 T cell receptor beta chains came from one sample sequenced in a study of T cell responses to AZD1222 COVID-19 vaccine. The method was immunoSEQ multiplex PCR; TCRdb's version includes in-frame clones alone and lacks a portion of them. The data contain tens of thousands of clones, about 88% of them singletons. Source: peripheral blood, taken 28 days after the second AZD1222 dose. These TCRs come from an adult who received the AZD1222 COVID-19 vaccine.

The V gene is TRBV9, the J gene TRBJ1-3; D uncertain. V was shortened by 3 bases and J by 0 bases, with 13 bases between the two germline ends. Germline V gene data show CDR1 as SGDLS and CDR2 as YYNGEE. This CDR3 comprises 16 residues. The CDR3 bases are TGTGCCAGCAGCGAAAGAGGAGCCAGCTCTGGAAACACCATATATTTT. Protein product: CASSERGASSGNTIYF.

The genes are TRBV6-5 and TRBJ2-1, with D perhaps TRBD1 (7 bases). The V end was cut by 7 bases, the J end by 9 bases, with 10 bases between. Germline CDR1 reads MNHEY; CDR2 reads SVGAGI. The CDR3 loop spans 11 amino acids. As DNA, the CDR3 is TGTGCCAGCACCCAGGGGGGTGAGCAGTTCTTC. Translating gives CASTQGGEQFF.

The chain links TRBV7-6 to TRBJ1-2, with D perhaps TRBD1 (6 bases). The CDR3 contains 17 residues. Trimming stripped 5 bases from V and 0 bases from J, with 19 bases between. Germline CDR1 SGHVS, CDR2 FNYEAQ. For the CDR3, the DNA is TGTGCCAGCAGCCAAAACAGGGCCCCCGGAGCTAACTATGGCTACACCTTC. This gives the protein CASSQNRAPGANYGYTF.

This clone appeared a single time. The V and J genes are TRBV30 and TRBJ2-1; the match to TRBD2 covers 9 bases. CDR3 length: 16 residues. The germline CDR1 and CDR2 sequences are GTSNPN and SVGIG (reference sequence). The V segment lost 0 bases and the J segment 8 bases; nucleotides outside the gene matches: 11. The DNA of the CDR3 is TGTGCCTGGAGTGTAGGGCTAGCGGGATTTAAGGATGAGCAGTTCTTC. This sequence encodes CAWSVGLAGFKDEQFF. Drawing the rest from reference TRBV30 and TRBJ2-1, the complete variable domain is SQTIHQWPATLVQPVGSPLSLECTVEGTSNPNLYWYRQAAGRGLQLLFYSVGIGQISSEVPQNLSASRPQDRQFILSSKKLLLSDSGFYLCAWSVGLAGFKDEQFFGPGTRLTVL.

The chain employs TRBV4-3 and TRBJ1-3; possible D gene TRBD1, 6 bases. V was pared by 4 bases and J by 0 bases, with 16 bases between. In germline, CDR1 is LGHNA, CDR2 YSLEER. The CDR3 consists of 17 residues. CDR3 in DNA: TGCGCCAGCAGCCTTCGGCGGGACATCCTCTCTGGAAACACCATATATTTT. Its protein product is CASSLRRDILSGNTIYF.

The V call is TRBV19, the J call TRBJ2-5, with a possible D match to TRBD2 (6 bases). V was shortened by 5 bases and J by 4 bases, with 14 bases between the two germline ends. Per germline, CDR1 LNHDA and CDR2 SQIVND (reference sequence). CDR3 length: 14 residues. This CDR3 reads CASSRRVGRETQYF. In DNA form, the CDR3 reads TGTGCCAGTAGTCGGAGGGTAGGGAGAGAGACCCAGTACTTC.

CDR3 sequence (DNA): TGCAGTGCCGAGATGGGGGGCTACACCTTC. This encodes CSAEMGGYTF. The chain couples TRBV20-1 to TRBJ1-2; the D is unclear. This CDR3 is built from 10 residues. With 6 bases removed from V and 8 bases from J, the gap between germline ends came to 10 bases. In germline, CDR1 is DFQATT, CDR2 SNEGSKA (reference sequence).

This clone was counted once. This rearrangement joins TRBV6-5 to TRBJ1-6; D ambiguous. CDR1 MNHEY and CDR2 SVGAGI come from the germline V gene. Trimming left V 6 bases short and J 2 bases short, with 11 bases between. There are 15 residues in the CDR3. The CDR3 region is CASRLGPTYNSPLHF. CDR3 DNA sequence: TGTGCCAGCAGACTCGGACCAACCTATAATTCACCCCTCCACTTT.